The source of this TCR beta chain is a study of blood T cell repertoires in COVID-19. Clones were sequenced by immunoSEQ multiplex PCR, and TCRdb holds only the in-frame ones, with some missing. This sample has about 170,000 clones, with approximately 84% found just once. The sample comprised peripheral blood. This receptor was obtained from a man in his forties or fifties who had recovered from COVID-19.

The CDR3 DNA reads as TGCGCCAGCAGCCAAGATAGAGCCACCATCTATGGCTACACCTTC. Protein: CASSQDRATIYGYTF. The J gene is TRBJ1-2, the V gene TRBV4-3; D is undetermined. Germline values: CDR1 LGHNA, CDR2 YSLEER. V lost 0 bases to trimming and J lost 4 bases, with 12 bases between them. The CDR3 sequence is 15 residues long.